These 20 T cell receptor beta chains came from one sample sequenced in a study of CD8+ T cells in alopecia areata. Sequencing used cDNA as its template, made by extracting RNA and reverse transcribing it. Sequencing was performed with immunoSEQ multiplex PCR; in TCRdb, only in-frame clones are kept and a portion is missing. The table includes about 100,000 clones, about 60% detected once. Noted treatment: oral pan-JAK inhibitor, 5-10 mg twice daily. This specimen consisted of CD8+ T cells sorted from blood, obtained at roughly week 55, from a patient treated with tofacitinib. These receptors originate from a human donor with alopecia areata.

Written as DNA, the CDR3 is TGTGCCACCAGCAGCTACCGTAGGGCCCTCTACGAGCAGTACTTC. It is translated as CATSSYRRALYEQYF. The chain carries TRBV15 and TRBJ2-7; D is undetermined. The CDR3 has 15 amino acids. The germline gives CDR1 LNHNV, CDR2 YYDKDF (reference sequence). With 3 bases removed from V and 3 bases from J, the gap between germline ends came to 15 bases.

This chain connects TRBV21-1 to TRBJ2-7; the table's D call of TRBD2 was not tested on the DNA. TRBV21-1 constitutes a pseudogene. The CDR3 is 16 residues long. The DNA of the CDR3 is TGTGCCAGCAGCAAAATGGCCAACCCCCGGAGATACGAGCAGTACTTC. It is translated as CASSKMANPRRYEQYF.

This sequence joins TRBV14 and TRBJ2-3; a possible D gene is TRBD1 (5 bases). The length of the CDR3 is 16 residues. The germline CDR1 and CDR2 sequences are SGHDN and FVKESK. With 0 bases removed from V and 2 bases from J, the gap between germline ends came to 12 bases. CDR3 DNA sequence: TGTGCCAGCAGCCAAGATAGGGGTGCCTTCACAGATACGCAGTATTTT. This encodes CASSQDRGAFTDTQYF.

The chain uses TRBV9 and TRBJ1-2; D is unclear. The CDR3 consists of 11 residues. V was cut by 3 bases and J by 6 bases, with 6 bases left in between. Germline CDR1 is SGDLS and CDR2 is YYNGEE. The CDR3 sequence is CASSALHGYTF. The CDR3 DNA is TGTGCCAGCAGCGCCCTGCATGGCTACACCTTC.

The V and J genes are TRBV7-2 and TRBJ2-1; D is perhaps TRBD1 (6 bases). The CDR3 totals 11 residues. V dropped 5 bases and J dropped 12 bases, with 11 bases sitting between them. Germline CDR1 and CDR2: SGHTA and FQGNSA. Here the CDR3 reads CASSPDRRQFF. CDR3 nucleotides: TGTGCCAGCAGCCCAGACAGGAGGCAGTTCTTC.

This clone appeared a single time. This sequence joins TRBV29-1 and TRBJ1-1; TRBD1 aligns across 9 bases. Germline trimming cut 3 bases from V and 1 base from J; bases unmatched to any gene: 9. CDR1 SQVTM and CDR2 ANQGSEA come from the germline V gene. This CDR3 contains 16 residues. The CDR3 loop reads CSVDWDRVSENTEAFF. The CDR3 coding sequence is TGCAGCGTTGATTGGGACAGGGTATCGGAGAACACTGAAGCTTTCTTT.

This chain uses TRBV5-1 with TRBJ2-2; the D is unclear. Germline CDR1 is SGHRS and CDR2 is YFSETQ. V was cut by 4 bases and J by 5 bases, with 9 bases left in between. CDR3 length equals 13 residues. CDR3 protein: CASSEKSTGELFF. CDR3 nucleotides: TGCGCCAGCAGCGAAAAGTCAACCGGGGAGCTGTTTTTT.

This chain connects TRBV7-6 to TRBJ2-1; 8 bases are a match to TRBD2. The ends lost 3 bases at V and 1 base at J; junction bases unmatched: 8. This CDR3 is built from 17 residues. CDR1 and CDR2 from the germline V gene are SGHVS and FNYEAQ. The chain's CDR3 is CASSFRSGGGSYNEQFF. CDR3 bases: TGTGCCAGCAGCTTCCGGTCGGGCGGGGGGTCCTACAATGAGCAGTTCTTC.

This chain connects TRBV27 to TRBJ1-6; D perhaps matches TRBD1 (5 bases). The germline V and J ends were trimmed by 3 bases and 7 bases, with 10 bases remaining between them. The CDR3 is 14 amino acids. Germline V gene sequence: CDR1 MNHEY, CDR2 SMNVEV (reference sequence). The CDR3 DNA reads TGTGCCAGCAGTTTTGGGGGAAAGAATTCACCCCTCCACTTT. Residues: CASSFGGKNSPLHF.

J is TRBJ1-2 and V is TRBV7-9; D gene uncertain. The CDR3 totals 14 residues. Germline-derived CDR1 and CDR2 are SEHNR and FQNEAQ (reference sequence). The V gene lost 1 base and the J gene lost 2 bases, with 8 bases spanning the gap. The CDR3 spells CASSLVGLNYGYTF. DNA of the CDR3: TGTGCCAGCAGCTTAGTGGGGTTGAACTATGGCTACACCTTC.

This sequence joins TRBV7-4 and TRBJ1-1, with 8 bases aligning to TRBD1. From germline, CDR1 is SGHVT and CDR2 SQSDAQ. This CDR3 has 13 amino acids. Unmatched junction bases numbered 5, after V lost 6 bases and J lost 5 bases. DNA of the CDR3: TGTGCCAGCAGTTTGGACAGGGAGACTGAAGCTTTCTTT. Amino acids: CASSLDRETEAFF.

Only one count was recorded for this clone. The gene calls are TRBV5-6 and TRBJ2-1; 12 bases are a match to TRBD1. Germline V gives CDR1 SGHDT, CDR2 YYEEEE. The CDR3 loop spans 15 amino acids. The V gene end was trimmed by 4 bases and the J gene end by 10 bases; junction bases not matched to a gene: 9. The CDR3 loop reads CASSEGTGGVREQFF. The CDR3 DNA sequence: TGTGCCAGCAGCGAGGGGACAGGGGGCGTTCGGGAGCAGTTCTTC. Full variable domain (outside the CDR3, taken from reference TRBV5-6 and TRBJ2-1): DAGVTQSPTHLIKTRGQQVTLRCSPKSGHDTVSWYQQALGQGPQFIFQYYEEEERQRGNFPDRFSGHQFPNYSSELNVNALLLGDSALYLCASSEGTGGVREQFFGPGTRLTVL.

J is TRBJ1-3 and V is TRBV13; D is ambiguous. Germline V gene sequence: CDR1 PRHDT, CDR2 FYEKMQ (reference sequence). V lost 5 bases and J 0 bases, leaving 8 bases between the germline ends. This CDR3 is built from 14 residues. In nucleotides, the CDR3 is TGTGCCAGCAGCCACGGTCGCTCTGGAAACACCATATATTTT. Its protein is CASSHGRSGNTIYF.

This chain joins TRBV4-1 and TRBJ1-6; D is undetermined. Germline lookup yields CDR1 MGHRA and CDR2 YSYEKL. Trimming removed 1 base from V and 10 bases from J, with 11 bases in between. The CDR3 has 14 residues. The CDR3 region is CASSQGGNSSPLHF. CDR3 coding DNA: TGCGCCAGCAGCCAAGGAGGGAATAGCTCACCCCTCCACTTT.

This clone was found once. The CDR3 reads CSVEEDRVGYGYTF. The CDR3 DNA reads as TGCAGCGTTGAAGAGGACAGGGTTGGATATGGCTACACCTTC. J is TRBJ1-2 and V is TRBV29-1; 8 bases fit TRBD1. Per the germline V gene, CDR1 is SQVTM and CDR2 is ANQGSEA. V dropped 0 bases and J dropped 5; count of bases not matched to a gene: 5. This CDR3 is built from 14 residues.

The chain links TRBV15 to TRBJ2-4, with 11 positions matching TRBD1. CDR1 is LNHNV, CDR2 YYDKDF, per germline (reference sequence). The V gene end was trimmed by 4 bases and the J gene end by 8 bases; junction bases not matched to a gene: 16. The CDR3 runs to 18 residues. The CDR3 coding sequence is TGTGCCACCAGCACGTCGGAGATGGACAGGGGGCGCCCGTACATTCAGTACTTC. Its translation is CATSTSEMDRGRPYIQYF.

The CDR3: CASSVYQGPSYEQYF. CDR3 coding DNA: TGTGCCAGCAGTGTTTATCAGGGACCTTCCTACGAGCAGTACTTC. This chain connects TRBV25-1 to TRBJ2-7; D could derive from TRBD1 or TRBD2 (5 bases each). CDR3 length: 15 residues. Trimming took 4 bases from V and 1 from J, leaving 14 bases between them. Germline V gives CDR1 MGHDK, CDR2 SYGVNS.

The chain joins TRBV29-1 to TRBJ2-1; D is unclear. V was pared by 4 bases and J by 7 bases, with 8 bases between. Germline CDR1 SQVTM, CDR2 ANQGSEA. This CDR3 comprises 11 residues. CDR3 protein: CSVVSLNEQFF. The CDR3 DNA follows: TGCAGCGTTGTTAGCCTTAATGAGCAGTTCTTC.

CDR3 in amino acids: CASSFAGSSTDTQYF. The CDR3 DNA reads TGTGCCAGCAGCTTTGCGGGGAGCTCCACAGATACGCAGTATTTT. This chain joins TRBV11-2 and TRBJ2-3; D may be TRBD2 (6 bases). V was shortened by 3 bases and J by 2 bases, with 12 bases between the two germline ends. This CDR3 has 15 amino acids. From germline, CDR1 is SGHAT and CDR2 FQNNGV.

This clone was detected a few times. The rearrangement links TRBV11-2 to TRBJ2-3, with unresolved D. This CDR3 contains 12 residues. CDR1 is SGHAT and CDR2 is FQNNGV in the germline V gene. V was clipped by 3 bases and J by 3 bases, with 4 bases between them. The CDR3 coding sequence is TGTGCCAGCAGCTTCCGAACAGATACGCAGTATTTT. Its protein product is CASSFRTDTQYF.